The rows below give T cell receptor beta chains drawn from one sample of a study of blood T cell repertoires in COVID-19. Profiling relied on immunoSEQ multiplex PCR, and the TCRdb table lists in-frame clones only, not all of them. The repertoire holds tens of thousands of clones, with roughly 80% as singletons. Sequenced input: peripheral blood. These receptors were collected from a woman of 80 years or more with acute or convalescent COVID-19. Each CDR3 is given with its conserved first and last residue. Each record gives: D gene, V gene, clone size, J gene, CDR3 DNA, CDR3 protein. D genes are given only for firm matches. Clone size is stated in some rows and not others, as once, few, many or a class when expanded.

D: .; V: TRBV14; size: once; J: TRBJ2-3; DNA: TGTGCCAGCAGCCAACTGGGGGCCGGAGATACGCAGTATTTT; CDR3: CASSQLGAGDTQYF
D: .; V: TRBV14; size: .; J: TRBJ2-3; DNA: TGTGCCAGCAGCCCAAACCTACAGGGACGGGGAGATACGCAGTATTTT; CDR3: CASSPNLQGRGDTQYF
D: .; V: TRBV3-1/TRBV3-2; size: .; J: TRBJ2-1; DNA: TGTGCCAGCACCTCCGGACTCACGGATGATGAGCAGTTCTTC; CDR3: CASTSGLTDDEQFF
D: TRBD2; V: TRBV4-3; size: .; J: TRBJ2-3; DNA: TGCGCCAGCAGCCAAGGGGGTAGCGGGGGCCAAGGGGATACGCAGTATTTT; CDR3: CASSQGGSGGQGDTQYF
D: .; V: TRBV6-4; size: .; J: TRBJ1-2; DNA: TGTGCCAGCAGTGACGGCACCTATGGCTACACCTTC; CDR3: CASSDGTYGYTF
D: TRBD2; V: TRBV13; size: .; J: TRBJ2-2; DNA: TGTGCCAGCAGCTTCCCCGGACTAGCGGACACCGGGGAGCTGTTTTTT; CDR3: CASSFPGLADTGELFF
D: TRBD1; V: TRBV24-1; size: .; J: TRBJ2-1; DNA: TGTGCCACCAGTGATTTGGGACAGGGAGTTCGCGAGCAGTTCTTC; CDR3: CATSDLGQGVREQFF
D: TRBD2; V: TRBV9; size: .; J: TRBJ2-3; DNA: TGTGCCAGCACCCCAGGACTAGCGGGGGGGTACACAGATACGCAGTATTTT; CDR3: CASTPGLAGGYTDTQYF
D: .; V: TRBV11-3; size: .; J: TRBJ2-7; DNA: TGTGCCAGCAGCTTAGCGGCTAGCTTCGTTTCCTACGAGCAGTACTTC; CDR3: CASSLAASFVSYEQYF
D: TRBD2; V: TRBV28; size: .; J: TRBJ2-2; DNA: TGTGCCACCATCCTTAGCGGGGGAGGCACCGGGGAGCTGTTTTTT; CDR3: CATILSGGGTGELFF
D: .; V: TRBV7-9; size: .; J: TRBJ1-1; DNA: TGTGCCAGCAGCGCGGACAAGGCATTCCCAGCTTTCTTT; CDR3: CASSADKAFPAFF
D: TRBD2; V: TRBV25-1; size: .; J: TRBJ2-3; DNA: TGTGCCAGCAGTGATCAGACTAGCGGGGGGGTTACAGATACGCAGTATTTT; CDR3: CASSDQTSGGVTDTQYF
D: TRBD2; V: TRBV7-2; size: once; J: TRBJ2-1; DNA: TGTGCCAGCAGCTCCAGCGGGGGCAGCTACAATGAGCAGTTCTTC; CDR3: CASSSSGGSYNEQFF